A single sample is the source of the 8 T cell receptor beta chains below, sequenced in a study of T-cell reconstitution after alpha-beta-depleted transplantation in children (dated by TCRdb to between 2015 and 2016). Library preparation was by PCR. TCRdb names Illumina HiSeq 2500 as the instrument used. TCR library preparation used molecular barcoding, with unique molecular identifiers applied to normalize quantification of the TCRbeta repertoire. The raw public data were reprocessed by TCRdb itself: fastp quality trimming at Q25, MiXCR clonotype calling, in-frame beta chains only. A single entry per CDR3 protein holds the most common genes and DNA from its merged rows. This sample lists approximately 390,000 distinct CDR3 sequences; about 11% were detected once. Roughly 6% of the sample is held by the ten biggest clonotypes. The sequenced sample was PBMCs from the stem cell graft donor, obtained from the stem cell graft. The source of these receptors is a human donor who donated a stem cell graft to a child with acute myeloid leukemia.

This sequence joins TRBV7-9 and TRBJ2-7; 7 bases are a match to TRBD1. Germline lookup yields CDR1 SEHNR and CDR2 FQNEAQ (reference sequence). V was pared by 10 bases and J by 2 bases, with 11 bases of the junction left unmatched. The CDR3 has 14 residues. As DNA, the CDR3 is TGTGCCACACGAGACAGGGTGAGGGCCTACGAGCAGTACTTC. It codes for CATRDRVRAYEQYF.

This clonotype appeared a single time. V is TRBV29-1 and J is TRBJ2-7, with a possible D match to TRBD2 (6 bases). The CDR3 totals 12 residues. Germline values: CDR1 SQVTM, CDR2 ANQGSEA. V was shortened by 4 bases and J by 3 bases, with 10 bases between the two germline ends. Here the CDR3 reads CSVAGGYYEQYF. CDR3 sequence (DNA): TGCAGCGTTGCTGGGGGGTACTACGAGCAGTACTTC.

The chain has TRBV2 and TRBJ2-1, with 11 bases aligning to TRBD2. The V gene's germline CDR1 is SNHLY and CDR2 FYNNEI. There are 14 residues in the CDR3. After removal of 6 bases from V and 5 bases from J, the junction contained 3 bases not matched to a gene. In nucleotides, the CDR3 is TGTGCCAGCAGACCGGGACTAGCGGACAATGAGCAGTTCTTC. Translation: CASRPGLADNEQFF.

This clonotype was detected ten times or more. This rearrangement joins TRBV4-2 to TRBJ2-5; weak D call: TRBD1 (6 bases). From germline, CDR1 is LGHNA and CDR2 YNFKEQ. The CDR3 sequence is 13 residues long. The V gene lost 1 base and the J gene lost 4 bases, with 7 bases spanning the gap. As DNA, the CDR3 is TGTGCCAGCAGCCAAGCAGGGGTAGAGACCCAGTACTTC. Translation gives CASSQAGVETQYF.

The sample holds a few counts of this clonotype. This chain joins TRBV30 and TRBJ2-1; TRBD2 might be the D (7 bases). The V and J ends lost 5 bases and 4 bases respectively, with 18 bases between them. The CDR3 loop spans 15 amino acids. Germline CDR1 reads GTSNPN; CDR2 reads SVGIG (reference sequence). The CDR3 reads CAWGGAVGGYNEQFF. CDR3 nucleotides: TGTGCCTGGGGGGGGGCGGTCGGGGGGTACAATGAGCAGTTCTTC.

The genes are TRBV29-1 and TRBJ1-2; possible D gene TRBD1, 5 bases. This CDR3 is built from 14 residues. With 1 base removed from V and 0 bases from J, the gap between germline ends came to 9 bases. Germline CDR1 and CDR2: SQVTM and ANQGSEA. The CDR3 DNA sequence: TGCAGCGTTGAAGGGCCAGGGTCTAACTATGGCTACACCTTC. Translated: CSVEGPGSNYGYTF.

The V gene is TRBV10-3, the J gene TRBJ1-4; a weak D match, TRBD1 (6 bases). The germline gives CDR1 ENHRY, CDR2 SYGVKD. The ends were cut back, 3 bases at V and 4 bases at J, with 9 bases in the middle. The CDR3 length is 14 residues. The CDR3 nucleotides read TGTGCCATCAGTGAATCGGACAGTAATGAAAAACTGTTTTTT. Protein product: CAISESDSNEKLFF.

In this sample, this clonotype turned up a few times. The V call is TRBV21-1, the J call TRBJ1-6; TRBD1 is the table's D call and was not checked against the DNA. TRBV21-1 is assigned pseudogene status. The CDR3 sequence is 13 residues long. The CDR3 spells CASSPGENSPLHF. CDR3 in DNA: TGTGCCAGCAGCCCCGGGGAGAATTCACCCCTCCACTTT.